The 3 T cell receptor beta chains given below trace back to one sample, sequenced in a study of early T cells in non-severe SARS-CoV-2 infection (dated by TCRdb to about 2021). Libraries were constructed by 5' RACE. Sequencing took place on a NextSeq 500. The raw public reads went through TCRdb reprocessing: fastp at Q25, MiXCR clone calling, in-frame beta chains kept. Rows matching on CDR3 protein sequence are summarized as one entry with the most common DNA and genes. This sample has more than 65,000 distinct CDR3 sequences in its table, and roughly 12% of those were observed once. The top ten constitute less than 3% of the sample. This specimen consisted of whole blood, obtained at baseline. Receptors were obtained from an adult who was a healthcare worker with PCR-confirmed SARS-CoV-2 infection or an uninfected control (not recorded which).

This chain connects TRBV5-8 to TRBJ2-2; 9 nucleotides match TRBD1. The CDR3 spans 16 residues. Germline V CDR1 and CDR2: SGHTS, YDEGEE. V was pared by 2 bases and J by 1 base, with 3 bases of the junction left unmatched. DNA for the CDR3: TGTGCCAGCAGCTTACAGGGGGCGCAGAACACCGGGGAGCTGTTTTTT. Protein product: CASSLQGAQNTGELFF.

This clonotype was recorded a few times. V gene TRBV12-3 or TRBV12-4 combines with J gene TRBJ2-7, with D maybe TRBD2 (5 bases). The CDR3 has 13 amino acids. The germline V and J ends were trimmed by 6 bases and 2 bases, with 11 bases remaining between them. The CDR3, as DNA: TGTGCCAGCAGCTTTGGACTCCCCTACGAGCAGTACTTC. Its protein product is CASSFGLPYEQYF.

There are many counts of this clonotype. The V gene is TRBV6-6, the J gene TRBJ1-6, with 9 positions matching TRBD1. CDR1 and CDR2 (germline): MNHNY, SVGAGI (reference sequence). V lost 5 bases, J lost 5 bases, and 1 base stayed unmatched. The CDR3 consists of 14 residues. CDR3 in DNA: TGTGCCAGCAGTCGGACAGGGGATAATTCACCCCTCCACTTT. Encoded protein: CASSRTGDNSPLHF.